A single sample is the source of the 7 T cell receptor beta chains below, sequenced in a study of blood T cell repertoires in COVID-19. Method: immunoSEQ multiplex PCR; TCRdb's copy keeps in-frame clones and lacks some. The sample consists of 230,000 or so clones, about 90% of them appearing once. Sequencing was carried out using peripheral blood. The receptors derive from a middle-aged man with active or convalescent COVID-19.

The CDR3 DNA reads as TGTGCCAGCATCATGGGGGGTTTGAGTTCGAACACTGAAGCTTTCTTT. It specifies CASIMGGLSSNTEAFF. This chain connects TRBV28 to TRBJ1-1; a weak D match, TRBD1 (5 bases). The V end lost 7 bases, the J end lost 1 base, and 19 bases lay between the germline ends. From germline, CDR1 is MDHEN and CDR2 SYDVKM. The CDR3 covers 16 residues.

V is TRBV4-2 and J is TRBJ2-1; a possible D gene is TRBD2 (5 bases). Trimming shortened V by 3 bases and J by 0 bases, and 15 bases separated the two germline ends. The germline CDR1 and CDR2 sequences are LGHNA and YNFKEQ. CDR3 length: 17 residues. CDR3 bases: TGTGCCAGCAGCCAGGGATCTGAAGGACTCTCCTACAATGAGCAGTTCTTC. Protein product: CASSQGSEGLSYNEQFF.

This sequence joins TRBV5-1 and TRBJ2-7; 10 nucleotides line up with TRBD2. The junction had 3 bases not matched to a gene; V was cut back by 0 bases and J by 3 bases. The CDR3 is 15 residues long. The V gene's germline CDR1 is SGHRS and CDR2 YFSETQ. The CDR3 sequence: CASSLESSGGYEQYF. The CDR3 DNA reads TGCGCCAGCAGCTTGGAATCTAGCGGGGGCTACGAGCAGTACTTC.

Written as DNA, the CDR3 is TGTGCCAGCAGTTACTCCCTCGGGATGGCTAATGAAAAACTGTTTTTT. Translating gives CASSYSLGMANEKLFF. The J gene is TRBJ1-4, the V gene TRBV6-5; D uncertain. The CDR3 extends over 16 amino acids. Germline CDR1 is MNHEY and CDR2 is SVGAGI. V was shortened by 0 bases and J by 3 bases, with 11 bases between the two germline ends.

J is TRBJ1-3 and V is TRBV5-4; 8 nucleotides agree with TRBD1. The germline V gene encodes CDR1 SGHNT and CDR2 YYREEE (reference sequence). V lost 4 bases and J lost 4; bases outside the gene matches: 4. This CDR3 is 14 amino acids long. The CDR3 DNA sequence: TGTGCCAGCAGCCAAGGGACAGGCGGAAACACCATATATTTT. Amino acid sequence: CASSQGTGGNTIYF.

The chain combines TRBV2 with TRBJ1-1, with 8 bases that match TRBD1. CDR3 length equals 16 residues. V shed 6 bases, J shed 0 bases, and the junction held 9 bases outside the gene matches. The germline gives CDR1 SNHLY, CDR2 FYNNEI. The CDR3 nucleotides read TGTGCCAGCAGGCCTCGGGACAGGTCTTTGAACACTGAAGCTTTCTTT. The encoded protein is CASRPRDRSLNTEAFF.

CDR3 region: CATSRDTGGSTIYF. CDR3 in DNA: TGTGCCACCAGCAGAGATACAGGTGGTAGCACCATATATTTT. The chain recombines TRBV15 with TRBJ1-3; a possible D gene is TRBD1 (5 bases). From germline, CDR1 is LNHNV and CDR2 YYDKDF (reference sequence). The ends were cut back, 0 bases at V and 9 bases at J, with 12 bases in the middle. CDR3 length equals 14 residues.